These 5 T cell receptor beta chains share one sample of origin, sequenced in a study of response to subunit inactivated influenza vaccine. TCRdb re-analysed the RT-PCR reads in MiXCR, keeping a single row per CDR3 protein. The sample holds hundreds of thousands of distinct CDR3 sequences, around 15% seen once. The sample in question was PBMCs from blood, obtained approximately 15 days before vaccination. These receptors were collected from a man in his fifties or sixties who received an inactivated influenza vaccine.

CDR3 sequence (DNA): TGCGCCAGCAGCACCGGGGAGCTGTTTTTT. The encoded protein is CASSTGELFF. The chain carries TRBV4-3 and TRBJ2-2, with D unresolved. This CDR3 comprises 10 residues. Trimming took 5 bases from V and 5 from J, leaving 0 bases between them. Germline CDR1 is LGHNA and CDR2 is YSLEER.

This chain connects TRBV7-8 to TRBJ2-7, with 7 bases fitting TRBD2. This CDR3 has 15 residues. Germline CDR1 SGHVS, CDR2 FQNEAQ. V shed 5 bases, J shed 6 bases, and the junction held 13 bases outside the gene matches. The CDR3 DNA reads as TGTGCCAGCAGCCCGAGGGAGGGCCCCAGCGGCGAGCAGTACTTC. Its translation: CASSPREGPSGEQYF.

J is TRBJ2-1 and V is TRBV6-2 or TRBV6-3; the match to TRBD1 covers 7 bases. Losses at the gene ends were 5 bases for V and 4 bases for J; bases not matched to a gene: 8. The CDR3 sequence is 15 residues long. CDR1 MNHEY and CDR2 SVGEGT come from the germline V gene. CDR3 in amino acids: CASSAQGVPYNEQFF. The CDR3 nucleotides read TGTGCCAGCAGTGCCCAGGGGGTCCCATACAATGAGCAGTTCTTC.

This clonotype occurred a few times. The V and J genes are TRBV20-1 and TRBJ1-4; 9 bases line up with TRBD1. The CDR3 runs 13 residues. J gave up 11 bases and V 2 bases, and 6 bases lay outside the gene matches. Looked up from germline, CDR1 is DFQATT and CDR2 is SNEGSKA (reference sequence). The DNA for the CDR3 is TGCAGTGCTAGAATACAGGGGGCGGGTAAACTGTTTTTT. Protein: CSARIQGAGKLFF.

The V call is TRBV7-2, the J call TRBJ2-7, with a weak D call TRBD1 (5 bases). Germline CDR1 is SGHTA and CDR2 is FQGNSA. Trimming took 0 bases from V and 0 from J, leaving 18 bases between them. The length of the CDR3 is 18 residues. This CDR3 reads CASSLAIRQRIPSYEQYF. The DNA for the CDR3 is TGTGCCAGCAGCTTAGCTATACGACAGCGAATCCCCTCCTACGAGCAGTACTTC.